These 13 T cell receptor beta chains were sequenced from one sample in a study of blood T cells in healthy people across ages. Together with a sample-barcoded 5' primer, a J-beta primer mix was included in a second PCR lasting roughly 6 to 12 cycles. TCRdb passed the 5' RACE reads through MiXCR, listing each CDR3 protein once. In the table there are 1.2 million to 1.5 million distinct CDR3 sequences, 55% to 75% of which are singletons. Sequenced input: blood. The receptors derive from a man between 18 and 29 years old in good health.

The chain recombines TRBV28 with TRBJ1-5; D perhaps matches TRBD1 (5 bases). CDR1 is MDHEN and CDR2 is SYDVKM in the germline V gene. CDR3 size: 13 residues. V lost 10 bases and J 7 bases, leaving 17 bases between the germline ends. The CDR3 DNA is TGTGCCACCGAGTCAGGGAGGGCGCAGCCCCAGCATTTT. Translation gives CATESGRAQPQHF.

The CDR3 sequence is CASRLTGENIQYF. The CDR3 DNA is TGTGCCAGCAGACTGACGGGCGAAAACATTCAGTACTTC. The chain carries TRBV3-1 and TRBJ2-4; D is uncertain. The CDR3 loop spans 13 amino acids. Germline CDR1 is LGHDT and CDR2 is YNNKEL (reference sequence). The V gene lost 6 bases and the J gene lost 5 bases, with 11 bases spanning the gap.

The sample holds a few counts of this clonotype. The V gene is TRBV5-1, the J gene TRBJ2-7, with D possibly matching TRBD2 (5 bases). V was cut by 2 bases and J by 5 bases, with 14 bases left in between. The CDR3 extends over 14 amino acids. Germline CDR1 and CDR2: SGHRS and YFSETQ. CDR3 sequence reads: CASSFTQVTNEQYF. Here the CDR3 DNA reads TGCGCCAGCAGCTTCACCCAGGTGACTAACGAGCAGTACTTC.

The V and J genes are TRBV4-1 and TRBJ1-1, with a tentative D call TRBD1 (6 bases). Germline CDR1 reads MGHRA; CDR2 reads YSYEKL. The CDR3 is made up of 14 amino acids. Trimming shortened V by 4 bases and J by 3 bases, and 12 bases separated the two germline ends. The CDR3 DNA is TGCGCCAGCAGCCCGCAGGGGACGGACACTGAAGCTTTCTTT. This gives the protein CASSPQGTDTEAFF.

This clonotype turned up a few times. V usage is TRBV12-3 or TRBV12-4 and J usage is TRBJ2-7; the match to TRBD2 covers 7 bases. The CDR3 extends over 15 amino acids. V shed 0 bases, J shed 3 bases, and the junction held 5 bases outside the gene matches. This CDR3 reads CASSLAREGFYEQYF. The DNA of the CDR3 is TGTGCCAGCAGTTTAGCGAGGGAGGGGTTCTACGAGCAGTACTTC.

The V call is TRBV5-1, the J call TRBJ1-6, with D unresolved. Deletions cut 0 bases from V and 0 bases from J, with 10 bases between. Germline V gene data show CDR1 as SGHRS and CDR2 as YFSETQ. There are 17 residues in the CDR3. For the CDR3, the DNA is TGCGCCAGCAGCTTGGGGACGACCAGCTCCTATAATTCACCCCTCCACTTT. It codes for CASSLGTTSSYNSPLHF.

The rearrangement uses TRBV4-1 and TRBJ2-7, with 8 positions matching TRBD2. Judging by the DNA end, TRBJ2-5 fits better; the J call may be wrong. The CDR3 totals 13 residues. In germline, CDR1 is MGHRA, CDR2 YSYEKL. The chain's CDR3 is CASSWGLVETQYF. The CDR3 DNA reads TGCGCCAGCAGCTGGGGACTAGTAGAGACCCAGTACTTC.

The chain carries TRBV28 and TRBJ1-2; 7 nucleotides match TRBD1. Trimming cost V 6 bases and J 3 bases; bases outside gene matches: 13. The CDR3 spans 16 residues. CDR1 is MDHEN, CDR2 SYDVKM, per germline. The chain's CDR3 is CASSPTGQVLDYGYTF. The CDR3 DNA follows: TGTGCCAGCAGCCCGACCGGACAGGTCTTGGACTATGGCTACACCTTC.

The J gene is TRBJ1-2, the V gene TRBV20-1; D not certain. V lost 1 base and J 8 bases, leaving 8 bases between the germline ends. Germline CDR1 is DFQATT and CDR2 is SNEGSKA (reference sequence). The CDR3 has 11 residues. CDR3 in DNA: TGCAGTGCTAGAGTCGGCCCCGGCTACACCTTC. Translating it yields CSARVGPGYTF.

The chain employs TRBV6-5 and TRBJ2-1; 7 bases are a match to TRBD2. The V segment lost 6 bases and the J segment 1 base; nucleotides outside the gene matches: 3. This CDR3 is 14 amino acids long. Germline lookup yields CDR1 MNHEY and CDR2 SVGAGI. The CDR3 protein is CASRSGMSYNEQFF. The CDR3 DNA reads TGTGCCAGCAGAAGCGGGATGTCCTACAATGAGCAGTTCTTC.

Here the CDR3 DNA reads TGCGCCAGCAGATTAGAGGGTTCCGACACTGAAGCTTTCTTT. It specifies CASRLEGSDTEAFF. The rearrangement joins TRBV5-1 to TRBJ1-1; D not resolved. This CDR3 region has 14 residues. V was pared by 5 bases and J by 3 bases, with 14 bases between. Germline V CDR1 and CDR2: SGHRS, YFSETQ.

The chain recombines TRBV5-1 with TRBJ2-4; D is possibly TRBD2 (6 bases). Trimming took off 7 bases at V and 2 bases at J, with 19 bases between the two ends. The CDR3 loop spans 16 amino acids. Germline V gene data show CDR1 as SGHRS and CDR2 as YFSETQ. CDR3 sequence: CASRWTDGGTKNIQYF. The CDR3 nucleotides read TGCGCCAGCCGTTGGACCGACGGGGGTACCAAAAACATTCAGTACTTC.

The rearrangement links TRBV11-2 to TRBJ2-7; 8 nucleotides align to TRBD1. V shed 5 bases and J 6 bases; nucleotides not matched to a gene: 9. Germline V gives CDR1 SGHAT, CDR2 FQNNGV. The CDR3 consists of 14 residues. CDR3 residues: CASSLRTGSGEQYF. The CDR3 DNA is TGTGCCAGCAGCCTACGGACAGGGAGTGGCGAGCAGTACTTC.